The 29 T cell receptor beta chains below were found in one sample sequenced in a study of CD8 T cells in Susac syndrome. With random hexamers, reverse transcription was performed on roughly 0.5 to 1 ug of RNA. TCRdb re-analysed the immunoSEQ multiplex PCR reads in MiXCR, keeping a single row per CDR3 protein. Altogether 150,000 to 200,000 distinct CDR3 sequences are present, about 93% being singletons, with the ten largest covering more than 0.13%. Specimen: CD4+ T cells from PBMCs. These receptors all come from a human donor in good health.

The V gene is TRBV7-9, the J gene TRBJ2-3, with D perhaps given as TRBD1 or TRBD2 (5 bases each). CDR3 length: 14 residues. The germline CDR1 and CDR2 sequences are SEHNR and FQNEAQ (reference sequence). V was clipped by 2 bases and J by 6 bases, with 12 bases between them. The CDR3 sequence is CASSLTIREDTQYF. In DNA, the CDR3 is TGTGCCAGCAGCTTAACAATCAGGGAGGATACGCAGTATTTT.

V and J are TRBV6-6 and TRBJ2-5, with D perhaps TRBD1 (5 bases). The V gene lost 6 bases and the J gene lost 4 bases, with 18 bases spanning the gap. The CDR3 totals 15 residues. Germline CDR1 reads MNHNY; CDR2 reads SVGAGI (reference sequence). The DNA of the CDR3 is TGTGCCAGCAGCCCCTCAGGCGGAAGGGGAGAGACCCAGTACTTC. It encodes CASSPSGGRGETQYF.

The chain links TRBV7-9 to TRBJ2-1; 8 nucleotides line up with TRBD2. Germline assignment: CDR1 SEHNR and CDR2 FQNEAQ (reference sequence). The CDR3 consists of 15 residues. The V gene end was trimmed by 8 bases and the J gene end by 2 bases; junction bases not matched to a gene: 8. The CDR3 bases are TGTGCCAGCCACGCCGGGAGGGTCACCTACAATGAGCAGTTCTTC. It encodes CASHAGRVTYNEQFF. Combining the CDR3 with reference TRBV7-9 and TRBJ2-1 gives the whole variable domain DTGVSQNPRHKITKRGQNVTFRCDPISEHNRLYWYRQTLGQGPEFLTYFQNEAQLEKSRLLSDRFSAERPKGSFSTLEIQRTEQGDSAMYLCASHAGRVTYNEQFFGPGTRLTVL.

This rearrangement joins TRBV29-1 to TRBJ2-1, with D possibly called TRBD1 or TRBD2 (6 bases each). Germline V gene sequence: CDR1 SQVTM, CDR2 ANQGSEA. This CDR3 has 13 residues. Trimming pared 4 bases from V and 7 bases from J, leaving 14 bases between. CDR3 sequence reads: CSVAGPGANEQFF. CDR3 in DNA: TGCAGCGTTGCCGGGCCGGGGGCGAATGAGCAGTTCTTC.

The chain is built from TRBV20-1 and TRBJ2-1; 7 positions match TRBD1. From germline, CDR1 is DFQATT and CDR2 SNEGSKA (reference sequence). This CDR3 is built from 12 residues. Trimming at V came to 6 bases and at J to 5 bases, leaving 4 bases not matched to a gene. CDR3 bases: TGCAGTGCAACCGACAGGGACAATGAGCAGTTCTTC. Protein: CSATDRDNEQFF.

CDR3 nucleotides: TGCGCCAGCAGCTTGGTTTCCACTTCCTACGAGCAGTACTTC. It translates to CASSLVSTSYEQYF. V usage is TRBV5-1 and J usage is TRBJ2-7; D remains unclear. The ends were cut back, 0 bases at V and 1 base at J, with 8 bases in the middle. CDR3 length: 14 residues. Germline V gene data show CDR1 as SGHRS and CDR2 as YFSETQ. Filled out from reference TRBV5-1 and TRBJ2-7, the complete variable domain reads KAGVTQTPRYLIKTRGQQVTLSCSPISGHRSVSWYQQTPGQGLQFLFEYFSETQRNKGNFPGRFSGRQFSNSRSEMNVSTLELGDSALYLCASSLVSTSYEQYFGPGTRLTVT.

V and J are TRBV6-6 and TRBJ1-3; D might be TRBD1 (6 bases). With 9 bases removed from V and 0 bases from J, the gap between germline ends came to 9 bases. The CDR3 runs 13 residues. The germline gives CDR1 MNHNY, CDR2 SVGAGI (reference sequence). The chain's CDR3 is CASQGTSGNTIYF. Written as DNA, the CDR3 is TGTGCCAGTCAGGGGACCTCTGGAAACACCATATATTTT.

In this sample, this clonotype turned up once. The chain has TRBV2 and TRBJ1-4; maybe TRBD1 (6 bases). The CDR3 length is 16 residues. The V gene lost 6 bases and the J gene lost 4 bases, with 18 bases spanning the gap. Looked up from germline, CDR1 is SNHLY and CDR2 is FYNNEI. The CDR3 DNA reads as TGTGCCAGCAGACTCTCCCGGGACATTAGTAATGAAAAACTGTTTTTT. Its protein product is CASRLSRDISNEKLFF.

This clonotype was found once. The V and J genes are TRBV7-9 and TRBJ2-1, with D possibly matching TRBD1 (5 bases). Germline CDR1 and CDR2: SEHNR and FQNEAQ (reference sequence). V lost 5 bases and J 7 bases, leaving 12 bases between the germline ends. This CDR3 has 13 amino acids. The CDR3: CASSPKGPNEQFF. The DNA for the CDR3 is TGTGCCAGCAGCCCTAAGGGGCCGAATGAGCAGTTCTTC.

Here the CDR3 reads CSVRQGAPGNEQFF. The CDR3 nucleotides read TGCAGCGTTCGACAGGGGGCGCCGGGGAATGAGCAGTTCTTC. V and J are TRBV29-1 and TRBJ2-1, with 10 bases matching TRBD1. J gave up 7 bases and V 5 bases, and 8 bases lay outside the gene matches. The CDR3 is 14 residues long. Germline loops: CDR1 SQVTM, CDR2 ANQGSEA.

The chain couples TRBV7-2 to TRBJ1-2, with unresolved D. The ends were cut back, 3 bases at V and 5 bases at J, with 13 bases in the middle. The CDR3 covers 14 residues. The V gene's germline CDR1 is SGHTA and CDR2 FQGNSA. CDR3 in DNA: TGTGCCAGCAGCTTCCAGGCGTTGGGGTATGGCTACACCTTC. Translated, it gives CASSFQALGYGYTF.

This sequence joins TRBV5-4 and TRBJ2-5, with D hard to call. The CDR3 has 13 amino acids. CDR1 is SGHNT and CDR2 is YYREEE in the germline V gene (reference sequence). The V gene lost 5 bases and the J gene lost 7 bases, with 15 bases spanning the gap. CDR3 bases: TGTGCCAGCAGATTGACTGTCTCCGGGACCCAGTACTTC. Its protein is CASRLTVSGTQYF.

The chain has TRBV5-1 and TRBJ2-6, with D unresolved. This CDR3 comprises 16 residues. The V end was cut by 9 bases, the J end by 2 bases, with 18 bases between. Germline V gene sequence: CDR1 SGHRS, CDR2 YFSETQ. The CDR3 reads CATRYDPSAGANVLTF. CDR3 sequence (DNA): TGCGCCACCCGTTATGACCCTTCCGCTGGGGCCAACGTCCTGACTTTC. Variable domain in full (rest from reference TRBV5-1 and TRBJ2-6): KAGVTQTPRYLIKTRGQQVTLSCSPISGHRSVSWYQQTPGQGLQFLFEYFSETQRNKGNFPGRFSGRQFSNSRSEMNVSTLELGDSALYLCATRYDPSAGANVLTFGAGSRLTVL.

This chain connects TRBV18 to TRBJ1-2; 8 bases match TRBD1. The junction had 3 bases not matched to a gene; V was cut back by 0 bases and J by 6 bases. CDR1 KGHSH and CDR2 LQKENI come from the germline V gene. The CDR3 totals 14 residues. The chain's CDR3 is CASSPPGTGHGYTF. The CDR3 region has the DNA TGTGCCAGCTCACCACCAGGGACAGGTCATGGCTACACCTTC.

The DNA for the CDR3 is TGTGCCAGCAGCTACCCGGACAGGGAGGCCACTGAAGCTTTCTTT. It yields the protein CASSYPDREATEAFF. This rearrangement joins TRBV5-6 to TRBJ1-1; 8 bases are a match to TRBD1. CDR1 SGHDT and CDR2 YYEEEE come from the germline V gene. The CDR3 is 15 residues long. J gave up 4 bases and V 3 bases, and 8 bases lay outside the gene matches.

This chain connects TRBV7-9 to TRBJ2-7, with D uncertain. Deletions cut 0 bases from V and 1 base from J, with 10 bases between. The germline V gene has CDR1 SEHNR and CDR2 FQNEAQ (reference sequence). The CDR3 consists of 15 residues. The CDR3 here is CASSLALAVSYEQYF. The CDR3 DNA reads as TGTGCCAGCAGCTTAGCGCTTGCAGTATCCTACGAGCAGTACTTC.

The genes are TRBV3-1 and TRBJ2-7; 7 bases fit TRBD1. The CDR3 is 14 residues long. Losses at the gene ends were 4 bases for V and 3 bases for J; bases not matched to a gene: 6. Germline V gene sequence: CDR1 LGHDT, CDR2 YNNKEL (reference sequence). CDR3 DNA sequence: TGTGCCAGCAGCCCTCCACAGGGGCACTACGAGCAGTACTTC. Protein: CASSPPQGHYEQYF.

The chain uses TRBV24-1 and TRBJ2-2; D is possibly TRBD1 or TRBD2 (5 bases each). Trimming pared 4 bases from V and 6 bases from J, leaving 14 bases between. Looked up from germline, CDR1 is KGHDR and CDR2 is SFDVKD. The CDR3 totals 15 residues. CDR3 region: CATSDNGQGAGELFF. The DNA for the CDR3 is TGTGCCACCAGTGACAATGGGCAGGGAGCCGGGGAGCTGTTTTTT.

This clonotype was observed once. The chain carries TRBV24-1 and TRBJ2-3; unclear D gene. Trimming removed 0 bases from V and 13 bases from J, with 1 base in between. The CDR3 has 9 amino acids. The V gene's germline CDR1 is KGHDR and CDR2 SFDVKD. The CDR3 nucleotides are TGTGCCACCAGTGATTTGGAGTATTTT. It is translated as CATSDLEYF.

This rearrangement joins TRBV14 to TRBJ2-5; a possible D gene is TRBD1 (6 bases). The length of the CDR3 is 16 residues. Per the germline V gene, CDR1 is SGHDN and CDR2 is FVKESK. With 0 bases removed from V and 5 bases from J, the gap between germline ends came to 16 bases. CDR3 loop: CASSQERGSRVETQYF. The CDR3, as DNA: TGTGCCAGCAGCCAAGAGAGGGGGTCTCGAGTGGAGACCCAGTACTTC.

The chain recombines TRBV13 with TRBJ2-6; D uncertain. V was shortened by 6 bases and J by 0 bases, with 12 bases between the two germline ends. Germline CDR1 and CDR2: PRHDT and FYEKMQ (reference sequence). The CDR3 runs 16 residues. Here the CDR3 DNA reads TGTGCCAGCAGGGCCGGGTCCTTCTCTGGGGCCAACGTCCTGACTTTC. This sequence encodes CASRAGSFSGANVLTF.

This rearrangement joins TRBV7-2 to TRBJ1-5; perhaps TRBD1 as D (5 bases). Germline V gene lookup returns CDR1 SGHTA and CDR2 FQGNSA. Trimming stripped 4 bases from V and 6 bases from J, with 16 bases between. The CDR3 covers 15 residues. The CDR3 spells CASSSSGQGRQPQHF. In DNA form, the CDR3 reads TGTGCCAGCAGCTCATCGGGCCAGGGTCGTCAGCCCCAGCATTTT.

This clonotype showed up just once. J is TRBJ1-2 and V is TRBV20-1; D is uncertain. Germline-derived CDR1 and CDR2 are DFQATT and SNEGSKA (reference sequence). Deletions cut 3 bases from V and 4 bases from J, with 21 bases between. The CDR3 consists of 16 residues. CDR3 sequence reads: CSASPVTVDFSYGYTF. The CDR3 DNA sequence: TGCAGTGCTAGCCCCGTGACCGTCGATTTTAGCTATGGCTACACCTTC.

V and J are TRBV12-5 and TRBJ2-1; TRBD2 matches at 9 bases. This CDR3 is 15 amino acids long. V gave up 4 bases and J gave up 5 bases; unmatched junction bases: 6. The germline V gene encodes CDR1 LGHNT and CDR2 FRNRAP. CDR3: CASGSPSGAHNEQFF. The CDR3 DNA is TGTGCTAGTGGTTCACCTAGCGGGGCCCACAATGAGCAGTTCTTC.

This rearrangement joins TRBV5-1 to TRBJ2-3, with D unclear. Trimming removed 0 bases from V and 7 bases from J, with 15 bases in between. CDR3 length: 15 residues. CDR1 SGHRS and CDR2 YFSETQ come from the germline V gene. CDR3 nucleotide sequence: TGCGCCAGCAGCTTGGAAGGCCCGGTTTGGTATACGCAGTATTTT. This gives the protein CASSLEGPVWYTQYF.

V usage is TRBV20-1 and J usage is TRBJ1-2; D remains unclear. Per germline, CDR1 DFQATT and CDR2 SNEGSKA (reference sequence). There are 8 residues in the CDR3. CDR3 coding DNA: TGCAGATCCTATGGCTACACCTTC. Protein product: CRSYGYTF.

This chain joins TRBV18 and TRBJ1-2; D is unclear. CDR1 KGHSH and CDR2 LQKENI come from the germline V gene. This CDR3 comprises 13 residues. With 1 base removed from V and 3 bases from J, the gap between germline ends came to 6 bases. In nucleotides, the CDR3 is TGTGCCAGCTCACCACAGACCGACTATGGCTACACCTTC. Encoded protein: CASSPQTDYGYTF.

This rearrangement joins TRBV6-5 to TRBJ2-5; D is uncertain. V dropped 10 bases and J dropped 7 bases, with 22 bases sitting between them. Germline CDR1 and CDR2: MNHEY and SVGAGI. This CDR3 region has 14 residues. DNA of the CDR3: TGTGCCACCGAGACCCATGTCCGGATACGGACCCAGTACTTC. It yields the protein CATETHVRIRTQYF.

This clonotype has only a few counts. V is TRBV19 and J is TRBJ1-5; possible D gene TRBD1, 5 bases. With 3 bases removed from V and 2 bases from J, the gap between germline ends came to 8 bases. This CDR3 spans 14 amino acids. CDR1 and CDR2 (germline): LNHDA, SQIVND (reference sequence). CDR3 sequence (DNA): TGTGCCAGTAGTATTCCGGGGGGCAATCAGCCCCAGCATTTT. Translating it yields CASSIPGGNQPQHF.